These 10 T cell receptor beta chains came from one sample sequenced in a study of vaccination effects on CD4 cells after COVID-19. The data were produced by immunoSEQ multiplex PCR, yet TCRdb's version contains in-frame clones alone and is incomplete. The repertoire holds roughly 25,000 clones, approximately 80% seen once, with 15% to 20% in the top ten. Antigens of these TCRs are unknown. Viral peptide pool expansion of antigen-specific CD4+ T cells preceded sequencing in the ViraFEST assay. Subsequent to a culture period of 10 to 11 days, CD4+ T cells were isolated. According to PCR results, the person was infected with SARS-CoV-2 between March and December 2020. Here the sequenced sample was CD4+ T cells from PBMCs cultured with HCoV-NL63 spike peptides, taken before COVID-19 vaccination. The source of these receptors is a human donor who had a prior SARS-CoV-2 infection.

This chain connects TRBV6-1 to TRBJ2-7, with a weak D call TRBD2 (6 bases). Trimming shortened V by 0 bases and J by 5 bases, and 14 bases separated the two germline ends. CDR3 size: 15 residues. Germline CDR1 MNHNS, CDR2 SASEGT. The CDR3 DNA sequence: TGTGCCAGCAGTGAAGCTCGGATCCCGGGGGACGAGCAGTACTTC. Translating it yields CASSEARIPGDEQYF.

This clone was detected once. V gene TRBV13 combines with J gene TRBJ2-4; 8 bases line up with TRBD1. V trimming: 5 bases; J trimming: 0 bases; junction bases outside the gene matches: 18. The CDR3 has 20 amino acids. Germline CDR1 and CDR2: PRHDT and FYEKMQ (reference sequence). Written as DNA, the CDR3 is TGTGCCAGCAGCCTAGCCTATCCAAGGGGGACAGGACTAGCCAAAAACATTCAGTACTTC. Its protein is CASSLAYPRGTGLAKNIQYF.

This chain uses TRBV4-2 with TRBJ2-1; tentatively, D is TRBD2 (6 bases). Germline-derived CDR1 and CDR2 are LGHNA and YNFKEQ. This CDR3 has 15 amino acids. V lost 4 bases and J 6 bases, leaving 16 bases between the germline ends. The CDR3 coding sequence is TGTGCCAGCAGCCTAAGAGGGGATAGCGGCAATGAGCAGTTCTTC. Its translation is CASSLRGDSGNEQFF.

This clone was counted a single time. CDR3 amino acids: CASSEPGLASEQYF. The CDR3, as DNA: TGCGCCAGCAGTGAACCGGGACTAGCGTCCGAGCAGTACTTC. The chain couples TRBV10-2 to TRBJ2-7; TRBD2 matches 10 bases. Germline V CDR1 and CDR2: WSHSY, SAAADI. The trim removed 3 bases at V and 6 bases at J, leaving 5 bases unmatched. The CDR3 spans 14 residues.

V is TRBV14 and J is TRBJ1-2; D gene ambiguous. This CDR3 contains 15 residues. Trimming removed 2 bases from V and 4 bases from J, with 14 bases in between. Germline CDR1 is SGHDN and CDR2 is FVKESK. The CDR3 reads CASSQRQHSGYGYTF. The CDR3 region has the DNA TGTGCCAGCAGCCAACGTCAGCATTCAGGCTATGGCTACACCTTC.

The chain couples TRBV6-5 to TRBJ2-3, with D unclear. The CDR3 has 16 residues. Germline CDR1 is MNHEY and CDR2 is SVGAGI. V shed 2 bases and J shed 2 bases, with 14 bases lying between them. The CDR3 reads CASSYTHDGYTDTQYF. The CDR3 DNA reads TGTGCCAGCAGTTACACCCACGACGGGTACACAGATACGCAGTATTTT.

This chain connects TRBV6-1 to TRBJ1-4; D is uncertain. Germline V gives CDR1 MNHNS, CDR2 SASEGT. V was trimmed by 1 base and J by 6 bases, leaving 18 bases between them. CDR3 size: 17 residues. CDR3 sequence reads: CASSEGSAELTHEKLFF. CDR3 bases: TGTGCCAGCAGTGAAGGGTCGGCAGAACTTACCCATGAAAAACTGTTTTTT.

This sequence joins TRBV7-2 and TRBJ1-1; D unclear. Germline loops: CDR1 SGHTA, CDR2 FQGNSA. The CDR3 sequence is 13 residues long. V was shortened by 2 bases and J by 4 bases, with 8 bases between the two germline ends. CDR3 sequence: CASSLSTFTEAFF. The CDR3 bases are TGTGCCAGCAGCTTATCCACTTTCACTGAAGCTTTCTTT.

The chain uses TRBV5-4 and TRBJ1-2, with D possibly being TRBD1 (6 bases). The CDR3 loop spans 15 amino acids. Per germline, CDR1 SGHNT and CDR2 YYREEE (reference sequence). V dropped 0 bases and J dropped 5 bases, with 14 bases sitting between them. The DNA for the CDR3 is TGTGCCAGCAGCTTGGCCCGGGGGCAGGGGTATGGCTACACCTTC. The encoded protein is CASSLARGQGYGYTF. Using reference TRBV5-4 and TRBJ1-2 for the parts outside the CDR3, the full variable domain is ETGVTQSPTHLIKTRGQQVTLRCSSQSGHNTVSWYQQALGQGPQFIFQYYREEENGRGNFPPRFSGLQFPNYSSELNVNALELDDSALYLCASSLARGQGYGYTFGSGTRLTVV.

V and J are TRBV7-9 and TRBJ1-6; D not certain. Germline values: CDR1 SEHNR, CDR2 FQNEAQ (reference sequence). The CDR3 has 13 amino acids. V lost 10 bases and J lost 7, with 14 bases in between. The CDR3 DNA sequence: TGTGCCACCTCGCGGGATTCGAATTCACCCCTCCACTTT. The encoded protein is CATSRDSNSPLHF.